Listed below are T cell receptor beta chains from one sample, sequenced in a study of OX40 agonist ivuxolimab in advanced cancers. TCRdb's table, derived via immunoSEQ multiplex PCR, lists solely in-frame clones and lacks some. The sample shows just under 20,000 clones, 84% of them seen only once. The material sequenced was CD4+ or CD8+ T cells sorted from blood, taken in a trial of the OX40 agonist ivuxolimab. Receptors were obtained from an adult with an advanced solid tumor such as melanoma, head and neck, liver or kidney cancer. Each CDR3 is given with its conserved first and last residue. The order of the fields is CDR3 protein, CDR3 DNA, J gene, clone size, V gene, D gene. A D gene is named only where the DNA matches it firmly. Size is omitted from some rows. Given values are once, few, many or a class for expanded clones.

CDR3: CASSVVQGLDTDTQYF
DNA: TGTGCCAGCAGCGTAGTCCAGGGGCTCGACACAGATACGCAGTATTTT
J: TRBJ2-3
size: .
V: TRBV9
D: .

CDR3: CASSLRLAGGQSSYEQYF
DNA: TGCGCCAGCAGCTTACGGCTAGCGGGGGGCCAGAGCTCCTACGAGCAGTACTTC
J: TRBJ2-7
size: .
V: TRBV5-1
D: TRBD2

CDR3: CTIKRNTGELFF
DNA: TGCACCATTAAGCGGAACACCGGGGAGCTGTTTTTT
J: TRBJ2-2
size: few
V: TRBV29-1
D: .

CDR3: CASSASVGVPNEKLFF
DNA: TGCGCCAGCAGCGCAAGCGTGGGGGTCCCCAATGAAAAACTGTTTTTT
J: TRBJ1-4
size: .
V: TRBV4-1
D: .

CDR3: CASSPGANTEAFF
DNA: TGTGCCAGCAGCCCGGGGGCCAACACTGAAGCTTTCTTT
J: TRBJ1-1
size: .
V: TRBV7-3
D: .

CDR3: CASSPGGGAGYEQYF
DNA: TGTGCCAGCAGCCCAGGGGGGGGCGCGGGCTACGAGCAGTACTTC
J: TRBJ2-7
size: .
V: TRBV6-5
D: .

CDR3: CSVRRQGAFGYTF
DNA: TGCAGCGTCCGCCGACAGGGCGCGTTTGGCTACACCTTC
J: TRBJ1-2
size: once
V: TRBV29-1
D: TRBD1

CDR3: CASSQEPGQGVREQYF
DNA: TGCGCCAGCAGCCAAGAACCGGGACAGGGGGTGCGCGAGCAGTACTTC
J: TRBJ2-7
size: .
V: TRBV4-1
D: TRBD1

CDR3: CASSQGKGRETQYF
DNA: TGTGCCAGCAGTCAGGGAAAGGGCAGGGAGACCCAGTACTTC
J: TRBJ2-5
size: once
V: TRBV27
D: .

CDR3: CASSQWTSGNYEQYF
DNA: TGTGCCAGCAGCCAATGGACTAGCGGGAACTACGAGCAGTACTTC
J: TRBJ2-7
size: .
V: TRBV14
D: TRBD2

CDR3: CSVARARYTEAFF
DNA: TGCAGCGTTGCGAGGGCCCGATACACTGAAGCTTTCTTT
J: TRBJ1-1
size: once
V: TRBV29-1
D: .

CDR3: CASSLDLRNEQFF
DNA: TGTGCCAGCAGCTTGGACCTTCGCAATGAGCAGTTCTTC
J: TRBJ2-1
size: .
V: TRBV5-6
D: .

CDR3: CASSTSGGRDRGEKLFF
DNA: TGTGCCAGCAGTACGTCTGGGGGGCGGGACAGGGGTGAAAAACTGTTTTTT
J: TRBJ1-4
size: .
V: TRBV28
D: TRBD1

CDR3: CASSRPGERDTQYF
DNA: TGTGCCAGCAGCCGGCCGGGGGAGAGGGATACGCAGTATTTT
J: TRBJ2-3
size: .
V: TRBV5-8
D: .

CDR3: CASSVIADGVGSPLHF
DNA: TGTGCCAGCAGCGTTATCGCGGACGGTGTCGGTTCACCCCTCCACTTT
J: TRBJ1-6
size: .
V: TRBV9
D: .

CDR3: CASSLLRGVSSQSYNEQFF
DNA: TGTGCCAGCAGCTTATTACGGGGAGTATCCTCCCAGTCCTACAATGAGCAGTTCTTC
J: TRBJ2-1
size: .
V: TRBV7-9
D: .

CDR3: CAIRSTDQETQYF
DNA: TGTGCCATCAGATCGACAGACCAAGAGACCCAGTACTTC
J: TRBJ2-5
size: .
V: TRBV10-3
D: .

CDR3: CASSQDTSGTSYNEQFF
DNA: TGTGCCAGCAGCCAAGATACTAGCGGGACTTCCTACAATGAGCAGTTCTTC
J: TRBJ2-1
size: .
V: TRBV4-2
D: TRBD2

CDR3: CASRDGADQPQHF
DNA: TGTGCCAGCAGAGACGGCGCAGATCAGCCCCAGCATTTT
J: TRBJ1-5
size: few
V: TRBV2
D: .

CDR3: CASSPRYGGAEAQDTQYF
DNA: TGTGCCAGCTCACCACGTTATGGAGGCGCCGAGGCGCAAGATACGCAGTATTTT
J: TRBJ2-3
size: once
V: TRBV18
D: .

CDR3: CASKKEGAGQPQHF
DNA: TGTGCCAGCAAAAAGGAGGGGGCCGGTCAGCCCCAGCATTTT
J: TRBJ1-5
size: .
V: TRBV6-5
D: TRBD1